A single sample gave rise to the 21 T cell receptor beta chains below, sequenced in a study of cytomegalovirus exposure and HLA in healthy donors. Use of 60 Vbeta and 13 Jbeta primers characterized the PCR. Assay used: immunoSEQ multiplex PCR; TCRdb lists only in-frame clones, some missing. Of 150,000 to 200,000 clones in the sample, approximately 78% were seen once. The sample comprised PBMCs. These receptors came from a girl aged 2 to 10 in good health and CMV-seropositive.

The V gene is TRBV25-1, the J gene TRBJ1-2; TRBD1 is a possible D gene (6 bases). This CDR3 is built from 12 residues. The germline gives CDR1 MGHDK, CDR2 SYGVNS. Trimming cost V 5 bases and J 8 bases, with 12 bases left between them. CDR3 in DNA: TGTGCCAGCAGTTTATCCGGACAGGGCTACACCTTC. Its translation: CASSLSGQGYTF.

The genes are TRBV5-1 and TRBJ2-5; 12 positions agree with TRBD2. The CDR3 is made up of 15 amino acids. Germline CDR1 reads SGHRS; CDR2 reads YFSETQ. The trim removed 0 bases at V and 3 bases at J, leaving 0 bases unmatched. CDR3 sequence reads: CASSLGLAGEETQYF. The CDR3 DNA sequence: TGCGCCAGCAGCTTGGGACTAGCGGGAGAAGAGACCCAGTACTTC.

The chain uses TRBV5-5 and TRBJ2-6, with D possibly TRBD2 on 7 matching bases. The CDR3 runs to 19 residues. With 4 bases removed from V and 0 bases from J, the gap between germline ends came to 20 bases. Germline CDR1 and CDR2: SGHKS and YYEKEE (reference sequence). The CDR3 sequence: CASSPRTPGGLSGANVLTF. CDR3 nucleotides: TGTGCCAGCAGCCCAAGGACCCCCGGGGGGCTCTCTGGGGCCAACGTCCTGACTTTC.

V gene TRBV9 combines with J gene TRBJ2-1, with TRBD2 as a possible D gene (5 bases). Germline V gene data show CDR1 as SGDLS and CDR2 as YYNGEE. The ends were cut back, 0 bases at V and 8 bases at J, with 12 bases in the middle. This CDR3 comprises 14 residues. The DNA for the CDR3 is TGTGCCAGCAGCGTAGAGGGTAGCGTCTATGAGCAGTTCTTC. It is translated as CASSVEGSVYEQFF.

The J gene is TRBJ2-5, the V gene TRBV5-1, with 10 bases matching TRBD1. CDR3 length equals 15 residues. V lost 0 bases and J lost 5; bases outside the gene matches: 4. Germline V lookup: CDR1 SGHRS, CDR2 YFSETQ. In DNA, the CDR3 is TGCGCCAGCAGCTTGGCCGTGGGACAGGGGGAGACCCAGTACTTC. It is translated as CASSLAVGQGETQYF. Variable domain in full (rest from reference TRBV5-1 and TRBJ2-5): KAGVTQTPRYLIKTRGQQVTLSCSPISGHRSVSWYQQTPGQGLQFLFEYFSETQRNKGNFPGRFSGRQFSNSRSEMNVSTLELGDSALYLCASSLAVGQGETQYFGPGTRLLVL.

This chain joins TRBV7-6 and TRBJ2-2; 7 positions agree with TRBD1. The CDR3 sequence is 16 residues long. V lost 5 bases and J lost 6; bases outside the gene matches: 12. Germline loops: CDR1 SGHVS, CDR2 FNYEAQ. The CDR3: CASSQNYRGAPGELFF. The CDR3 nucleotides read TGTGCCAGCAGCCAAAACTACAGGGGAGCGCCCGGGGAGCTGTTTTTT. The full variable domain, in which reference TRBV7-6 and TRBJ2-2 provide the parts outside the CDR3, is GAGVSQSPRYKVTKRGQDVALRCDPISGHVSLYWYRQALGQGPEFLTYFNYEAQQDKSGLPNDRFSAERPEGSISTLTIQRTEQRDSAMYRCASSQNYRGAPGELFFGEGSRLTVL.

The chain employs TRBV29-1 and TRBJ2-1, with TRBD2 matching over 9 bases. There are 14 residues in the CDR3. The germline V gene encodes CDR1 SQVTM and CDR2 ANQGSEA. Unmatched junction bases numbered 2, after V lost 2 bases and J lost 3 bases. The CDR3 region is CSVETSGFYNEQFF. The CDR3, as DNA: TGCAGCGTTGAAACTAGCGGGTTCTACAATGAGCAGTTCTTC.

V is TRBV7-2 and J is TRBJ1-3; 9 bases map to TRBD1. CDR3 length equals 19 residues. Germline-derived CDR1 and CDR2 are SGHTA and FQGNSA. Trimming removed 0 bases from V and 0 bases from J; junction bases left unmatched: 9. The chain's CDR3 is CASSLAKMGTGHSGNTIYF. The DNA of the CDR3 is TGTGCCAGCAGCTTAGCGAAGATGGGGACAGGGCACTCTGGAAACACCATATATTTT.

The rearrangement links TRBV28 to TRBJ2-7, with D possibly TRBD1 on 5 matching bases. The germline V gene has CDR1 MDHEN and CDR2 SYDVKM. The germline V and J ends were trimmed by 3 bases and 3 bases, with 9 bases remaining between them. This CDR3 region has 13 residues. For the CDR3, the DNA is TGTGCCAGCAGTTTTCCCAGGGTCTACGAGCAGTACTTC. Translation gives CASSFPRVYEQYF.

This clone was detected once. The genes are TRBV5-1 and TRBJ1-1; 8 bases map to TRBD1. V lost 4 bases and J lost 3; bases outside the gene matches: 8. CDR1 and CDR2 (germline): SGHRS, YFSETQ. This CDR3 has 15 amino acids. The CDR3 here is CASSQMTGVDTEAFF. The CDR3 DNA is TGCGCCAGCAGCCAAATGACAGGGGTGGACACTGAAGCTTTCTTT.

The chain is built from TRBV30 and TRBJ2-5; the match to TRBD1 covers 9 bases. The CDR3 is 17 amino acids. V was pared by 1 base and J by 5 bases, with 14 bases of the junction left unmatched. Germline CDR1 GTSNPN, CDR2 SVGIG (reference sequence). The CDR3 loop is CAWSEAYGTGYMETQYF. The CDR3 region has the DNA TGTGCCTGGAGTGAGGCTTACGGGACAGGGTATATGGAGACCCAGTACTTC.

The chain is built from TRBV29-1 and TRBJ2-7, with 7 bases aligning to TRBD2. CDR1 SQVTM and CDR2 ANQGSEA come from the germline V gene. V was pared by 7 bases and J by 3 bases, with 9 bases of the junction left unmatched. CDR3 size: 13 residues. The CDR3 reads CSAPGLAVYEQYF. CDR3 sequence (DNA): TGCAGCGCCCCGGGGCTAGCGGTCTACGAGCAGTACTTC.

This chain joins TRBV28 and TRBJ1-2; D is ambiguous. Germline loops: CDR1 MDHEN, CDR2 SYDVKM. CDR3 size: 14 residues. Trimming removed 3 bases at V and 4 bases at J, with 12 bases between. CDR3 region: CASSLRALGYGYTF. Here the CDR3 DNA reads TGTGCCAGCAGTTTGCGGGCGTTGGGCTATGGCTACACCTTC.

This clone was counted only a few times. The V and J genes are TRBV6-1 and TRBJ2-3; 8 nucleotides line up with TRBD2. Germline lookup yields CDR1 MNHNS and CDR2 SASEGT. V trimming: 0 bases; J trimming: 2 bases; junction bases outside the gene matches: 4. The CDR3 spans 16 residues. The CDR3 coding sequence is TGTGCCAGCAGTGAAGCGGCGGGAGGCGCCACAGATACGCAGTATTTT. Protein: CASSEAAGGATDTQYF.

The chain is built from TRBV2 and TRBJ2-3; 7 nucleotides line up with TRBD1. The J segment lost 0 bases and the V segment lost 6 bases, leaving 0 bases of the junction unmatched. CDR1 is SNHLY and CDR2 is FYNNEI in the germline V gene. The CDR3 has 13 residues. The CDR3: CASRDRSTDTQYF. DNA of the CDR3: TGTGCCAGCAGGGACAGGAGCACAGATACGCAGTATTTT.

The CDR3 is CASSETSGSQETQYF. As DNA, the CDR3 is TGTGCCAGCAGCGAGACTAGCGGGAGTCAAGAGACCCAGTACTTC. The chain combines TRBV5-4 with TRBJ2-5; the match to TRBD2 covers 12 bases. The CDR3 extends over 15 amino acids. V trimming: 4 bases; J trimming: 2 bases; junction bases outside the gene matches: 3. Germline V gives CDR1 SGHNT, CDR2 YYREEE (reference sequence).

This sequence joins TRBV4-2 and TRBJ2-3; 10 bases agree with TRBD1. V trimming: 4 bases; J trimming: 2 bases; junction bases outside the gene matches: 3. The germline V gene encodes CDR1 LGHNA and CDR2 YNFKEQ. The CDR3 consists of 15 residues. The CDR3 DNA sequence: TGTGCCAGCAGCCGGGACAGGGGTCCCACAGATACGCAGTATTTT. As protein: CASSRDRGPTDTQYF.

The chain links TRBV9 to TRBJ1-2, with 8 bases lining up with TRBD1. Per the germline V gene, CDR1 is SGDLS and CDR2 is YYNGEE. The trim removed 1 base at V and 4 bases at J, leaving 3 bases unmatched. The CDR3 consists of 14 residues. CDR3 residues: CASSVQGAGYGYTF. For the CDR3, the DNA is TGTGCCAGCAGCGTACAGGGGGCAGGCTATGGCTACACCTTC.

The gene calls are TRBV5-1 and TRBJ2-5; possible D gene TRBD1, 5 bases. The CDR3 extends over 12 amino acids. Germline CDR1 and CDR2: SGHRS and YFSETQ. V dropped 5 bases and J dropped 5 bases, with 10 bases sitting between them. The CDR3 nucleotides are TGCGCCAGCAGTCAGGGTGGGGAGACCCAGTACTTC. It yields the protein CASSQGGETQYF.

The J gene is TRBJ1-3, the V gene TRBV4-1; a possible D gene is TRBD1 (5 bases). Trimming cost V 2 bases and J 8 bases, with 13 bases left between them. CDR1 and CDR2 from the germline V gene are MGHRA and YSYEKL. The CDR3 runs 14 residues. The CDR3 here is CASSQYSREDTIYF. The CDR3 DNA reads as TGCGCCAGCAGCCAATATTCCAGGGAAGACACCATATATTTT.

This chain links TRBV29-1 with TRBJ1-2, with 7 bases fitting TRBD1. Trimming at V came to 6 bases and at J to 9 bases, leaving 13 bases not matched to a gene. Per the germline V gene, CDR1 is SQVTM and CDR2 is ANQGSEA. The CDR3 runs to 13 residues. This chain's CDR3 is CSVELDRDDRYTF. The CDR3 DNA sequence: TGCAGCGTCGAGCTTGACAGGGATGATCGCTACACCTTC.